This T cell receptor (beta chain) was sequenced for a study of beta chain features in type 1 diabetes. The table lists this clone with a count of one. What it binds is not known. Germline V lookup: CDR1 SGDLS, CDR2 YYNGEE. Trimming cost V 4 bases and J 3 bases; bases outside gene matches: 6. This CDR3 has 15 amino acids. Study results and limitations: Type 1 diabetes patients had TCRB CDR3s that were shorter (moderately but significantly so) in all four CD4+ subsets.

The isolated RNA, all of it, was reverse transcribed, so expressed TCRB transcripts were what got sequenced. TCRdb keeps only in-frame clones here, not all; method: immunoSEQ multiplex PCR. Counted here are about 110,000 clones, approximately 39% occurring once; the ten biggest clones make up roughly 0.064%. The V gene is TRBV9, the J gene TRBJ2-5; 10 bases line up with TRBD2. The sequence was obtained from a woman under 30 in good health. The source material was stem cell memory CD4+ T cells from blood. DNA for the CDR3: TGTGCCAGCAGCCCACGGACTAGCGGCGAAGAGACCCAGTACTTC. Protein product: CASSPRTSGEETQYF.